This note documents a single T cell receptor (beta chain) sequence. The antigen remains unidentified. The source of the sample is a study of CD8+CD57+ T cells in acquired aplastic anemia. Regarding the study as a whole: Overlapping CD8+ CDR3 repertoires of patients and controls contained under 35 shared sequences. The study found no significant CD8+ Simpson's diversity difference between patients and controls.

Template material for TCR beta VDJ and CDR3 profiling consisted of genomic DNA. A single record per CDR3 protein comes from TCRdb applying MiXCR to the reads. The sample comprises about 210,000 distinct CDR3 sequences, under 65% of which are singletons, and 25% to 30% rests with the top ten. The germline CDR1 and CDR2 sequences are KGHDR and SFDVKD. Between the trimmed V and J ends, which lost 4 bases and 1 base, there was a span of 10 bases. The CDR3 is made up of 16 amino acids. The sample consisted of sorted CD4+, CD8+, or CD8+CD57+ T cells (not recorded which) from PBMCs. The J gene is TRBJ2-6, the V gene TRBV24-1, with D perhaps given as TRBD1 or TRBD2 (5 bases each). The clonotype was recovered from a human donor in good health. The CDR3 protein is CATSDPGRSGANVLTF. In nucleotides, the CDR3 is TGTGCCACCAGTGACCCAGGGAGATCTGGGGCCAACGTCCTGACTTTC.